These 4 T cell receptor beta chains were all obtained from the same sample, sequenced in a study of blood T cell repertoires in COVID-19. Repertoires were generated with immunoSEQ multiplex PCR, while TCRdb's copy carries only in-frame clones and drops some. The table has 70,000 to 85,000 clones, around 81% seen once; the top ten hold approximately 8.8%. Sequenced sample: peripheral blood. The receptors were sampled from a human donor in a cohort sampled during active COVID-19.

The chain is built from TRBV1 and TRBJ2-5; the D call TRBD2 from the table was never checked on the DNA. TRBV1 is deemed a pseudogene. The CDR3 loop spans 17 amino acids. The CDR3 DNA follows: TGCACCAGCAGCCTTCGCGCCGTAGCGGGGGCCTCCCTCACCCAGTACTTC. This sequence encodes CTSSLRAVAGASLTQYF.

V usage is TRBV7-9 and J usage is TRBJ2-7; 11 positions agree with TRBD2. V dropped 5 bases and J dropped 0; count of bases not matched to a gene: 6. Germline CDR1 SEHNR, CDR2 FQNEAQ (reference sequence). CDR3 length: 16 amino acids. DNA of the CDR3: TGTGCCAGCAGCCTCCCTAGCGGGAGGACCTCCTACGAGCAGTACTTC. Protein: CASSLPSGRTSYEQYF. The complete variable domain, with remaining parts taken from reference TRBV7-9 and TRBJ2-7, reads DTGVSQNPRHKITKRGQNVTFRCDPISEHNRLYWYRQTLGQGPEFLTYFQNEAQLEKSRLLSDRFSAERPKGSFSTLEIQRTEQGDSAMYLCASSLPSGRTSYEQYFGPGTRLTVT.

J is TRBJ2-3 and V is TRBV24-1; TRBD1 might be the D (6 bases). The V end was cut by 7 bases, the J end by 2 bases, with 12 bases between. This CDR3 spans 14 amino acids. Germline CDR1 reads KGHDR; CDR2 reads SFDVKD. CDR3: CATSPTGYTDTQYF. CDR3 in DNA: TGTGCCACCAGCCCGACAGGCTACACAGATACGCAGTATTTT.

This chain connects TRBV5-1 to TRBJ1-5, with a possible D match to TRBD1 (6 bases). Between the trimmed V and J ends, which lost 4 bases and 5 bases, there was a span of 13 bases. Germline loops: CDR1 SGHRS, CDR2 YFSETQ. The CDR3 totals 14 residues. The chain's CDR3 is CASSKDSVDQPQHF. The CDR3 bases are TGCGCCAGCAGCAAGGACAGCGTCGATCAGCCCCAGCATTTT.